These 4 T cell receptor beta chains were sequenced from one sample in a study of blood T cell repertoires in COVID-19. The data were produced by immunoSEQ multiplex PCR, yet TCRdb's version contains in-frame clones alone and is incomplete. This repertoire shows roughly 190,000 clones, around 90% found once; its top ten account for approximately 2%. Sequencing used PBMCs or T cells enriched from blood (not recorded which). Source of these receptors: a woman aged 30 to 39 who had recovered from COVID-19.

Only one count was recorded for this clone. The chain uses TRBV7-2 and TRBJ1-3; TRBD1 aligns across 8 bases. Germline V CDR1 and CDR2: SGHTA, FQGNSA. V lost 1 base and J lost 4; bases outside the gene matches: 3. The CDR3 runs 15 residues. The CDR3 DNA reads TGTGCCAGCAGCTTAGGGACAGGGTTAGGAAACACCATATATTTT. Its protein is CASSLGTGLGNTIYF.

The V call is TRBV16, the J call TRBJ1-5; a possible D gene is TRBD1 (5 bases). This CDR3 is 14 amino acids long. Trimming removed 4 bases from V and 7 bases from J, with 14 bases in between. Germline V gene data show CDR1 as KGHSY and CDR2 as FQNENV. The CDR3 bases are TGTGCCAGCAGCCGAAACCCAGGGAAACAGCCCCAGCATTTT. Protein sequence: CASSRNPGKQPQHF.

The table lists this clone with a count of one. The chain uses TRBV7-9 and TRBJ1-4; D gene ambiguous. Per germline, CDR1 SEHNR and CDR2 FQNEAQ (reference sequence). This CDR3 comprises 15 residues. V shed 5 bases and J shed 6 bases, with 16 bases lying between them. The CDR3 bases are TGTGCCAGCAGCCTTCGGAGGGTTACAGATGAAAAACTGTTTTTT. Its translation is CASSLRRVTDEKLFF.

This clone came up once. The V and J genes are TRBV5-5 and TRBJ2-2; 8 bases are a match to TRBD2. V was clipped by 0 bases and J by 5 bases; unmatched bases: 6. Germline CDR1 SGHKS, CDR2 YYEKEE (reference sequence). The CDR3 is made up of 16 amino acids. CDR3 region: CASSLELAEATGELFF. CDR3 in DNA: TGTGCCAGCAGCTTGGAACTAGCGGAGGCGACCGGGGAGCTGTTTTTT.